The source of this T cell receptor (beta chain) is a study of T cell repertoires in cytomegalovirus infection. Study background: Selection of CMV epitopes for the study included recently identified HLA-C-restricted and well-studied HLA-B-restricted ones. Matching HLA type, along with CMV infection, was indicated by public TCR beta signatures.

TCRdb reanalysed the reads using MiXCR and keeps one entry per CDR3 protein. In the table there are a few hundred thousand distinct CDR3 sequences, roughly a third of which are singletons. This clonotype was detected ten times or more. No antigen is known for it. Study-wide findings and caveats: Ex vivo responses were dominated by HLA-C-restricted CMV-specific TCR beta clonotypes.

Germline CDR1 SGHTA, CDR2 FQGNSA. The CDR3 contains 16 residues. V was pared by 6 bases and J by 2 bases, with 18 bases between. The source of this sequence is a human donor in good health (CMV status not recorded). Some clones in this sample may be carry-over from other donors' samples. Material: cultured PBMCs, obtained from culture after CMV antigen stimulation. V and J are TRBV7-2 and TRBJ2-3, with D unclear. The CDR3, as DNA: TGTGCCAGCAGTGAAGGGTTGGAGTTCCTCACAGATACGCAGTATTTT. Amino acid sequence: CASSEGLEFLTDTQYF.